Presented here are 8 T cell receptor beta chains from one specimen sequenced in a study of blood T cell repertoires in COVID-19. Here immunoSEQ multiplex PCR was the method, and the copy in TCRdb shows in-frame clones only, minus some. The sample lists roughly 200,000 clones, around 90% seen once, with approximately 2.1% in the top ten. Sequenced: PBMCs or T cells enriched from blood (not recorded which). The receptors come from a woman in her 30s who had recovered from COVID-19.

This chain joins TRBV30 and TRBJ2-5; 10 positions agree with TRBD2. The CDR3 length is 16 residues. The V gene end was trimmed by 7 bases and the J gene end by 2 bases; junction bases not matched to a gene: 13. Germline CDR1 and CDR2: GTSNPN and SVGIG (reference sequence). CDR3 sequence: CASDYLGLAVQETQYF. CDR3 bases: TGTGCCTCCGATTATCTAGGACTAGCGGTACAAGAGACCCAGTACTTC.

The chain joins TRBV6-2 or TRBV6-3 to TRBJ1-5; TRBD1 aligns across 9 bases. Germline V gene data show CDR1 as MNHEY and CDR2 as SVGEGT. The CDR3 has 15 residues. After removal of 2 bases from V and 7 bases from J, the junction contained 6 bases not matched to a gene. CDR3 residues: CASSYPDRGGQPQHF. DNA of the CDR3: TGTGCCAGCAGTTACCCGGACAGGGGTGGACAGCCCCAGCATTTT.

The chain joins TRBV27 to TRBJ2-2, with TRBD1 matching 8 bases. CDR1 is MNHEY, CDR2 SMNVEV, per germline (reference sequence). Unmatched junction bases numbered 3, after V lost 5 bases and J lost 1 base. This CDR3 region has 15 residues. The CDR3 loop is CASSRTGRNTGELFF. CDR3 in DNA: TGTGCCAGCAGTCGGACAGGGAGGAACACCGGGGAGCTGTTTTTT.

The chain uses TRBV7-2 and TRBJ2-7; TRBD1 matches at 9 bases. Germline V gene sequence: CDR1 SGHTA, CDR2 FQGNSA. V lost 5 bases and J lost 5; bases outside the gene matches: 10. This CDR3 spans 15 amino acids. CDR3 nucleotide sequence: TGTGCCAGCAGCCAGACGGGACAGGGTAACGACGAGCAGTACTTC. It specifies CASSQTGQGNDEQYF.

The chain carries TRBV7-6 and TRBJ1-1; D perhaps matches TRBD1 (5 bases). Trimming pared 5 bases from V and 1 base from J, leaving 11 bases between. The CDR3 is 14 amino acids. Germline assignment: CDR1 SGHVS and CDR2 FNYEAQ. The CDR3 loop is CASSLLGGNTEAFF. Written as DNA, the CDR3 is TGTGCCAGCAGCCTCCTGGGGGGGAACACTGAAGCTTTCTTT.

CDR3 DNA sequence: TGCGCCAGCAGCCCGGGTGGCACCCAAGAGACCCAGTACTTC. Its translation: CASSPGGTQETQYF. The V gene is TRBV5-1, the J gene TRBJ2-5; D remains unclear. Germline V gene data show CDR1 as SGHRS and CDR2 as YFSETQ. With 4 bases removed from V and 1 base from J, the gap between germline ends came to 11 bases. The CDR3 sequence is 14 residues long.

The J gene is TRBJ2-1, the V gene TRBV24-1; D is uncertain. The CDR3 is made up of 15 amino acids. V shed 3 bases and J shed 4 bases, with 12 bases lying between them. Germline assignment: CDR1 KGHDR and CDR2 SFDVKD. As DNA, the CDR3 is TGTGCCACCAGTGATCCCCTTTGGCGGTACAATGAGCAGTTCTTC. Translated: CATSDPLWRYNEQFF.

The chain uses TRBV7-2 and TRBJ1-1; D is undetermined. CDR1 and CDR2 from the germline V gene are SGHTA and FQGNSA. V lost 6 bases and J lost 1, with 15 bases in between. This CDR3 region has 15 residues. The CDR3 DNA sequence: TGTGCCAGCAGGAAATCGCGGGGATCGAACACTGAAGCTTTCTTT. Translated, it gives CASRKSRGSNTEAFF. The variable domain in full, completed from reference TRBV7-2 and TRBJ1-1, reads GAGVSQSPSNKVTEKGKDVELRCDPISGHTALYWYRQSLGQGLEFLIYFQGNSAPDKSGLPSDRFSAERTGGSVSTLTIQRTQQEDSAVYLCASRKSRGSNTEAFFGQGTRLTVV.